This TCR beta chain was identified during a study of blood T cell repertoires in COVID-19. The wider study: Samples came from the United States, Italy and Spain, spanning acute and convalescent COVID-19.

The V and J ends lost 3 bases and 6 bases respectively, with 15 bases between them. Per germline, CDR1 MGHDK and CDR2 SYGVNS. The length of the CDR3 is 14 residues. The method was immunoSEQ multiplex PCR; TCRdb's version includes in-frame clones alone and lacks a portion of them. The data contain tens of thousands of clones, roughly 86% of them singletons. The sample comprised peripheral blood. The gene calls are TRBV25-1 and TRBJ2-7, with a tentative D call TRBD1 (6 bases). The TCR sequence derives from a human donor in a cohort sampled during active COVID-19. This chain's CDR3 is CASSDTGFWSEQYF. The CDR3 bases are TGTGCCAGCAGTGACACAGGGTTTTGGAGCGAGCAGTACTTC.